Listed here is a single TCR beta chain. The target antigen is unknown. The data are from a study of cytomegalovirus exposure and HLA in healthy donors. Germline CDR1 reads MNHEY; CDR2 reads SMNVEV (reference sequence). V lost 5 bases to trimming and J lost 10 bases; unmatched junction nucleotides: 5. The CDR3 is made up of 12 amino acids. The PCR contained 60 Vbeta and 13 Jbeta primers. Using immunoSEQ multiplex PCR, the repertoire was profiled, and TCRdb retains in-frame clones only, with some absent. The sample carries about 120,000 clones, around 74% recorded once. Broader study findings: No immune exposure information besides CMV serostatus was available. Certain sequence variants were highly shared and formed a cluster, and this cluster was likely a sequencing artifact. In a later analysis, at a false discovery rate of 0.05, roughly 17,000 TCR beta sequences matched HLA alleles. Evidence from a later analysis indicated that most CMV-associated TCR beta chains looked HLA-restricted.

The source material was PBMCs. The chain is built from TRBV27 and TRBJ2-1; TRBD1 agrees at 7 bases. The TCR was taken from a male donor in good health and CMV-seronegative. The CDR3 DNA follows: TGTGCCAGCAGTCCCGGGACAGCCGAGCAGTTCTTC. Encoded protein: CASSPGTAEQFF.